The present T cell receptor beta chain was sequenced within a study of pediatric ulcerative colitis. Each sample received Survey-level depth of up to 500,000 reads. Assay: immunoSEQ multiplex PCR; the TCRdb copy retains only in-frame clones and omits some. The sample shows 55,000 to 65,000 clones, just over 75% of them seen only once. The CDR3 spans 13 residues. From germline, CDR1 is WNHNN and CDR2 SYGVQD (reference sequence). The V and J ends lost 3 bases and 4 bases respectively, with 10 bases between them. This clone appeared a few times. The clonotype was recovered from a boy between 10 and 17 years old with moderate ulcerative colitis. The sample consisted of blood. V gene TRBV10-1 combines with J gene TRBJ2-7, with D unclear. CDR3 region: CASSDSTGYEQYF. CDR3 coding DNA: TGCGCCAGCAGTGACTCGACTGGATACGAGCAGTACTTC.